The clone carrying this T cell receptor beta chain was counted between two and nine times. The antigen remains undetermined. This record belongs to a study of neurological immune-mediated disorders. Study-wide results and limits: When grouped phylogenetically, the repertoires of 18 of the 34 multiple sclerosis patients fell together in one related-CDR3 cluster, which is a possible signature.

The authors obtained over 180 million TCR-beta sequences from 15-18 subjects per sequencing run. TCRdb recomputed calls from the 5' RACE reads with MiXCR, one row per CDR3 protein. The sample has more than 75,000 distinct CDR3 sequences, about 4.5% seen once; the top ten hold 5% to 6%. V gave up 3 bases and J gave up 4 bases, with 9 bases separating them. This CDR3 comprises 13 residues. Germline CDR1 is SGHVS and CDR2 is FQNEAQ. Time point of the sample: longitudinal time-point 3. This sequence was found in a woman aged 55-70 years with multiple sclerosis. J is TRBJ1-1 and V is TRBV7-8; D might be TRBD1 (5 bases). Sequenced material: PBMCs. DNA for the CDR3: TGTGCCAGCAGCTTCAGGGCTTCCACTGAAGCTTTCTTT. Translation: CASSFRASTEAFF.